This TCR beta chain was documented in a study of cytomegalovirus exposure and HLA in healthy donors (dated by TCRdb to the late 2010s). Some background on the complete study: An earlier analysis of around 600 of the donors reported approximately 290 Gb of sequence data and 100 million to 140 million unique TCR beta sequences from about 179 million T cells. Donor age, sex, ethnicity and CMV serostatus were compiled together with the repertoire data. Typing coverage differed by locus: A, B, C, DRB1 and DQB1 were typed in roughly 620-630 donors, DQA1 in 522, DPA1 in 600 to 610, and DPB1 in around 440. The genetic ancestry cluster associated with self-reported Caucasian donors included 81% of the roughly 400 genotyped donors. An earlier analysis of some 600 of the donors applied high-throughput TCR beta sequencing to assess whether each TCR beta V gene segment acted as functional or pseudogenic. An early release that covered about 600 HLA-typed donors contained around 300 gigabases of sequencing data and 85 million to 100 million unique TCR sequences. To predict cytomegalovirus infection status, the study combined high-throughput TCR immunosequencing, statistical association of individual TCRs with disease status, and machine learning. Both class I and class II loci were covered by HLA typing, at four-digit resolution. All discovery cohort repertoires had been generated on a single sequencing platform. Roughly 5 DR-DQ haplotypes were handled as single units for association and clustering, since linkage in the cohort was strong. The later analysis used no new phenotypic data to find candidate immune exposures, relying instead on TCR beta sequences and their occurrence across donors. The T cell repertoires of 666 subjects were profiled by immunosequencing and related to cytomegalovirus serostatus. The study was designed to test whether signatures of past pathogen exposure could be identified by cataloging public T cell receptors. Among almost 400 genotyped donors of the cohort, an average of about 240,000 unique TCR beta nucleotide sequences were sequenced per donor, roughly a sixth of them non-productive. A later genetic analysis took genome-wide SNP genotypes for about 65% of the 666 donors and used that subset as a discovery cohort. In a later analysis, previously published TCR beta repertoires from fewer than 750 donors were re-analyzed and high-resolution HLA genotyping was added so that TCR occurrence patterns could be studied. Besides the first cohort of approximately 670 subjects, a separate validation cohort made up of some 110 different subjects was used. Summary of the overall study and its limitations: The authors suggested that the approach could potentially be extended to other disease states and immunological phenotypes. A further reported finding was that TCR beta sequences accurately predicted the HLA-A and HLA-B alleles for most subjects in the first cohort. A later analysis found that TCR association rates varied across HLA loci, with DRB1 alleles showing the most associated TCRs and HLA-C alleles the fewest. A cluster of highly shared sequence variants was judged likely to represent a technical artifact of the sequencing pipeline. Only TCR beta chains were sequenced in this cohort, and the absence of alpha or paired-chain data limited detectable features. Linkage disequilibrium might explain the correlated functional status among segregating V segments, but an unknown experimental factor could not be ruled out. Most CMV-associated TCR beta chains appeared to be HLA-restricted in a later analysis, and the HLA associations seemed to be driven largely by CMV exposure. For the cohort, immune exposure information was limited to CMV serostatus. Because counts were too low, some 16 rarely observed V segments, including chromosome 9 orphons, were excluded from the earlier analysis of some 590 of the donors. Compared with equally common non-associated chains, HLA-associated TCR beta chains in a later analysis were more clonally expanded and had lower generation probabilities. In both the original and validation cohorts, the classifier was reported to diagnose cytomegalovirus status with high specificity and sensitivity. A total of 164 TCR beta chains were listed by the study as associated with cytomegalovirus. Broadly in line with IMGT annotations, most TCR beta V segments showed up in productive rearrangements about 87% or about 30% of the time in an earlier analysis of approximately 640 of the donors. Because the 87-base-pair reads could not distinguish some IMGT-functional V segments, including TRBV6-2 and TRBV6-3, those segments were excluded. In a later genetic analysis, fewer N-insertions in productive TCRs were reported among donors in an Asian-associated ancestry cluster than the roughly 670-donor mean. In a later analysis, several top co-occurrence clusters were reported to appear linked to parvovirus B19, influenza, CMV and Epstein-Barr virus. Because HLA typing was missing for some donors at each locus, association tests included only the typed subset. When HLA alleles, especially DR and DQ, strongly co-occurred, attributing TCR associations to individual alleles was difficult. In vitro tests confirmed that a few of the cytomegalovirus-associated TCR beta chains recognize cytomegalovirus antigens. Across donors, most TCR sequences were observed very rarely, whereas some public TCRs were present in many individuals. In a later analysis, 16,951 TCR beta sequences were associated with specific HLA alleles at a false discovery rate of 0.05. V-gene and J-gene trimming of TCR beta chains was associated with a missense DCLRE1C variant in a later genetic analysis, and the association was replicated in an independent cohort. The presence/absence analyses assumed that sequencing depth was roughly uniform across donors, and that assumption may not be true.

Reading from cysteine to phenylalanine, the CDR3 counts 15 amino acids. The read is trimmed to its CDR3 DNA, 45 bases read in frame from base 1. The germline V gene (reference sequence) yields SGHKS for CDR1 and YYEKEE for CDR2. V loses 0 bases of germline sequence and J loses 1 base, and the interval between the two ends is 8 bases. The cohort consisted of fewer than 700 healthy bone marrow donors. At the time of sampling, every cohort member was nominally healthy, though immune exposures that went unrecorded were likely present. The donor was CMV seronegative and was included in the group of a few hundred seronegative cohort members. Every donor gave a peripheral blood sample, and the peripheral blood mononuclear cells from that sample were used for TCR beta sequencing. The Qiagen DNeasy Blood Extraction Kit was used to extract genomic DNA from the blood cell samples. Library method: the immunoSEQ multiplex PCR assay. The multiplex PCR relied on a mix of 60 forward primers for TCR Vbeta segments and 13 reverse primers for TCR Jbeta segments. A multiplex PCR assay on genomic DNA amplified the CDR3 region of rearranged TCR beta genes. The amplified TCR beta libraries were sequenced on the Illumina HiSeq System as 87-base-pair reads. For the original study's pipeline: Across the 670 or so repertoires, a later analysis counted 75 million to 90 million unique TCR beta chains, approximately 10 million of which were shared by at least two donors. To remove PCR and sequencing errors, raw reads were error-corrected and collapsed into unique sequences using a nearest-neighbor algorithm that merged closely related sequences. To assign V, D and J gene segments, CDR3 sequences were aligned to IMGT reference sequences. For a sequence to be retained, a match of at least six nucleotides to both a V gene segment and a J gene segment was required. A rearrangement counted as productive if the CDR3 had no stop codons and remained in frame with V and J, and every other rearrangement counted as non-productive. CDR3 was defined according to IMGT convention as the region running from the second conserved V-encoded cysteine to the conserved J-encoded phenylalanine. Sequences without an unambiguous match to a single V gene segment were excluded from the earlier analysis of 450 to 650 of the donors. An earlier analysis of 587 of the donors called V segments functional above 56.7% productive rearrangements and segregating when the between-donor standard deviation exceeded 5%. To diagnose cytomegalovirus status from the catalog of TCR beta chain sequences, a statistical classification framework was built. In a later analysis, V and J genes were assigned by comparing TCR nucleotide sequences against IMGT/GENE-DB human TR gene sequences. In a later analysis, CDR3 sequences and most-parsimonious VDJ recombination scenarios were assigned using the TCRdist pipeline. A later analysis defined each TCR beta chain by its CDR3 amino acid sequence plus V-gene family, and excluded reads lacking a unique V-gene family. A later analysis removed 550 to 700 highly shared, low-generation-probability nucleotide sequences to deal with suspected cross-contamination and a sequencing artifact. For each public chain, a later analysis derived a clonal expansion index from normalized ranks of inferred template counts within each repertoire. In a later analysis, generation probabilities were computed using a VDJ recombination model fitted to out-of-frame rearrangements, and the results were checked against IGoR. Hypergeometric tests were used in a later analysis to score TCR-TCR, TCR-HLA and TCR-CMV co-occurrence, with a repertoire-size bias correction applied to the TCR pairs. In a later analysis, false discovery rates were estimated by permuting HLA or CMV assignments 20 times. In a later analysis, co-occurring TCRs were grouped with DBSCAN, and TCRdist sequence similarity was added when clustering was performed within HLA-allele-positive subsets. For co-occurrence clustering, repertoires with fewer than 30,000 or more than 120,000 public chains were excluded, along with five or six repertoires with anomalous nucleotide sharing. As stored in TCRdb, this immuneACCESS dataset retains in-frame rearrangements with V and J assigned. A fraction of the clones does not appear; measured against another copy, unresolved V genes explain less than half of the discrepancy, and the remainder lacks a known reason. That table gives V, J and clone size, and the DNA gave D and trimming. This sample's table has entries for over 100,000 clones. The top ten constitute roughly 3.5% of the sample.

For this clone: Its antigen specificity is not known.

What was sequenced was PBMCs. The clonotype comes from a man younger than 45 in good health and CMV-seronegative. The sequence links TRBV5-5 to TRBJ2-4, with an unclear D gene assignment. The DNA reads as follows: TGTGCCAGCAGCTTGGATCCCGTGGCCAAAAACATTCAGTACTTC. This yields the protein CASSLDPVAKNIQYF.